The T cell receptor (beta chain) under discussion was sequenced for a study of T and B cells in COVID-19 patients. TRB rearrangements were amplified by multiplex PCR with BIOMED2 TRB-A/B primers. TCRdb reprocessed the multiplex PCR reads with MiXCR, giving one entry per CDR3 protein. The sample holds around 15,000 distinct CDR3 sequences, about 30% seen once. This clonotype has ten or more counts. Its antigen is not identified. CDR3 length equals 16 residues. Trimming left V 0 bases short and J 2 bases short, with 13 bases between. The germline V gene encodes CDR1 LNHNV and CDR2 YYDKDF (reference sequence). Study-wide results and limits: CD4+, regulatory T cell, CD8+ and sorted SARS-CoV-2-responsive or tetramer+ T cells were not yet sequenced.

Each TRB amplification used roughly 230-550 ng of genomic DNA from blood. The specimen sequenced was blood. The rearrangement links TRBV15 to TRBJ2-5; no clear D gene. The TCR originated in a human donor who had recovered from COVID-19. In nucleotides, the CDR3 is TGTGCCACCAGCAGAGATCTAGGCAGCCCGCAAGAGACCCAGTACTTC. Translated, it gives CATSRDLGSPQETQYF. Full variable domain (remainder filled in from reference TRBV15 and TRBJ2-5): DAMVIQNPRYQVTQFGKPVTLSCSQTLNHNVMYWYQQKSSQAPKLLFHYYDKDFNNEADTPDNFQSRRPNTSFCFLDIRSPGLGDTAMYLCATSRDLGSPQETQYFGPGTRLLVL.